This record covers a single T cell receptor beta chain. Its antigen is as yet unknown. PCR employed 60 Vbeta and 13 Jbeta primers. The assay was immunoSEQ multiplex PCR, and TCRdb's table has in-frame clones only and misses some. The profile shows over 200,000 clones, about 80% of them singletons. Per the germline V gene, CDR1 is ENHRY and CDR2 is SYGVKD. The CDR3 extends over 15 amino acids. The V end lost 4 bases, the J end lost 0 bases, and 11 bases lay between the germline ends. The data stem from a study of cytomegalovirus exposure and HLA in healthy donors. Study background: Prior work identified roughly 120 million unique TCR beta sequences in some 200 million T cells.

Whole-study findings and limits: In a later analysis, HLA-associated beta chains showed higher expansion and lower generation probabilities than comparable chains. Further analysis was carried out later, and it showed several of the most significant clusters appearing linked to common viral pathogens.

Sequencing input: PBMCs. The V gene is TRBV10-3, the J gene TRBJ2-3, with a tentative D call TRBD2 (5 bases). This TCR was recovered from a woman between 40 and 55 years old in good health and CMV-seropositive. DNA of the CDR3: TGTGCCATCAGTGTGACGGGGTCTAGCACAGATACGCAGTATTTT. It yields the protein CAISVTGSSTDTQYF.